The present TCR beta chain was sequenced within a study of Graves' ophthalmopathy and Graves' hyperthyroidism. RNA transcripts were the template, and TCR beta CDR3 regions were amplified from them. The library came from an HTBI-primed first-round RT-PCR and a second-round multiplex PCR. TCRdb re-analysed the multiplex PCR reads in MiXCR, keeping a single row per CDR3 protein. The sample records around 1,200,000 distinct CDR3 sequences, 36% being singletons. The source material was peripheral blood or thyroid tissue (not recorded which). The receptor's source is an adult man with Graves' hyperthyroidism.

The CDR3 DNA is TGTGCCAGCAGCTCGGTCGGACAGGGGCCAAACTATGGCTACACCTTC. It encodes CASSSVGQGPNYGYTF. The chain uses TRBV11-2 and TRBJ1-2, with 9 positions matching TRBD1. Trimming removed 4 bases from V and 2 bases from J; junction bases left unmatched: 8. Germline CDR1 SGHAT, CDR2 FQNNGV. The CDR3 is 16 residues long. Full variable domain (remainder filled in from reference TRBV11-2 and TRBJ1-2): EAGVAQSPRYKIIEKRQSVAFWCNPISGHATLYWYQQILGQGPKLLIQFQNNGVVDDSQLPKDRFSAERLKGVDSTLKIQPAKLEDSAVYLCASSSVGQGPNYGYTFGSGTRLTVV.